This entry lists 17 T cell receptor beta chains sequenced from one sample in a study of cytomegalovirus exposure and HLA in healthy donors. Primers for the PCR totalled 60 Vbeta and 13 Jbeta. The method was immunoSEQ multiplex PCR; TCRdb's version includes in-frame clones alone and lacks a portion of them. This repertoire shows approximately 120,000 clones, around 67% found once; its top ten account for around 5%. The sequencing sample was made of PBMCs. The source is a man between 60 and 70 years old in good health and CMV-seropositive.

This chain uses TRBV4-1 with TRBJ2-1; 7 positions agree with TRBD1. CDR1 and CDR2 from the germline V gene are MGHRA and YSYEKL. CDR3 length: 15 residues. The V gene end was trimmed by 4 bases and the J gene end by 8 bases; junction bases not matched to a gene: 11. This chain's CDR3 is CASSPSYTGADEQFF. The CDR3 DNA reads TGCGCCAGCAGCCCTTCATACACAGGGGCCGATGAGCAGTTCTTC.

This clone has just a few counts. The CDR3, as DNA: TGCGCCAGCAGCCCTCTCGGATGGGGGTCAAGGGGGACGGGGACTGAAGCTTTCTTT. Its protein product is CASSPLGWGSRGTGTEAFF. The chain uses TRBV4-1 and TRBJ1-1; TRBD1 might be the D (6 bases). The CDR3 is 19 residues long. Looked up from germline, CDR1 is MGHRA and CDR2 is YSYEKL. V shed 4 bases and J shed 5 bases, with 29 bases lying between them.

This chain connects TRBV9 to TRBJ2-3; perhaps TRBD1 as D (5 bases). The CDR3 is 16 residues long. Germline V lookup: CDR1 SGDLS, CDR2 YYNGEE. The germline V and J ends were trimmed by 0 bases and 4 bases, with 15 bases remaining between them. The CDR3 nucleotides are TGTGCCAGCAGCGTAGACAATGGGGCTGGAGCAGATACGCAGTATTTT. This codes for CASSVDNGAGADTQYF.

The V and J genes are TRBV10-3 and TRBJ1-1, with 7 bases lining up with TRBD1. The length of the CDR3 is 14 residues. The J segment lost 5 bases and the V segment lost 9 bases, leaving 12 bases of the junction unmatched. The germline CDR1 and CDR2 sequences are ENHRY and SYGVKD. This chain's CDR3 is CAIGDRQETTEAFF. The CDR3 bases are TGTGCCATAGGGGACAGACAAGAGACTACTGAAGCTTTCTTT.

In this sample, this clone turned up once. This sample includes further DNA sequences coding for the same CDR3. The chain employs TRBV2 and TRBJ1-1; 7 bases align to TRBD1. The junction had 8 bases not matched to a gene; V was cut back by 6 bases and J by 1 base. The CDR3 loop spans 15 amino acids. The V gene's germline CDR1 is SNHLY and CDR2 FYNNEI. The CDR3 DNA is TGTGCCAGCAGGACTTTGGGACAGCCGAACACTGAAGCTTTCTTT. Amino acid sequence: CASRTLGQPNTEAFF.

This sequence joins TRBV6-1 and TRBJ2-3; 9 positions match TRBD1. In germline, CDR1 is MNHNS, CDR2 SASEGT. The V segment lost 5 bases and the J segment 1 base; nucleotides outside the gene matches: 4. CDR3 length: 15 amino acids. This CDR3 reads CASSPDRGGTDTQYF. As DNA, the CDR3 is TGTGCCAGCAGTCCGGACAGGGGAGGCACAGATACGCAGTATTTT.

The rearrangement links TRBV29-1 to TRBJ1-1, with TRBD1 matching over 8 bases. CDR3 size: 13 residues. V lost 3 bases and J lost 4; bases outside the gene matches: 4. CDR1 SQVTM and CDR2 ANQGSEA come from the germline V gene. CDR3 DNA: TGCAGCGTTGAGACAGGGGTGGGCACTGAAGCTTTCTTT. It specifies CSVETGVGTEAFF.

This sequence joins TRBV9 and TRBJ1-6; TRBD1 matches at 7 bases. Germline V gene lookup returns CDR1 SGDLS and CDR2 YYNGEE. V shed 3 bases and J 6 bases; nucleotides not matched to a gene: 9. This CDR3 has 16 residues. Written as DNA, the CDR3 is TGTGCCAGCAGCGCCTCTCCAGACAGGGCTAATTCACCCCTCCACTTT. This gives the protein CASSASPDRANSPLHF.

The CDR3 spells CASSLTSGADWANVLTF. CDR3 DNA sequence: TGCGCCAGCAGTTTGACTAGCGGGGCCGACTGGGCCAACGTCCTGACTTTC. The V gene is TRBV10-2, the J gene TRBJ2-6; TRBD2 aligns across 11 bases. Trimming cost V 5 bases and J 5 bases; bases outside gene matches: 8. This CDR3 comprises 17 residues. Germline assignment: CDR1 WSHSY and CDR2 SAAADI.

This clone has more than one count but fewer than ten. This sequence joins TRBV2 and TRBJ1-6; TRBD1 matches at 8 bases. The V and J ends lost 7 bases and 9 bases, in that order; junction bases with no gene match: 8. The CDR3 consists of 14 residues. The germline gives CDR1 SNHLY, CDR2 FYNNEI. Here the CDR3 DNA reads TGTGCCAGCACCATGGACAGGGAAAGTTCACCCCTCCACTTT. It specifies CASTMDRESSPLHF.

This clone was seen a handful of times. The J gene is TRBJ1-3, the V gene TRBV4-2, with 8 bases aligning to TRBD1. Trimming cost V 3 bases and J 5 bases; bases outside gene matches: 9. This CDR3 has 16 amino acids. CDR1 LGHNA and CDR2 YNFKEQ come from the germline V gene. CDR3 coding DNA: TGTGCCAGCAGCCAGGTAACCGGGACAGGTAGAAACACCATATATTTT. This encodes CASSQVTGTGRNTIYF.

The chain recombines TRBV2 with TRBJ1-5; possibly TRBD1 for D (5 bases). Germline assignment: CDR1 SNHLY and CDR2 FYNNEI. Trimming left V 8 bases short and J 7 bases short, with 18 bases between. This CDR3 is 14 amino acids long. Here the CDR3 DNA reads TGTGCCAGCCGTGGAATCGGGGGAAAGCAGCCCCAGCATTTT. Residues: CASRGIGGKQPQHF. The full variable domain, with the rest looked up from reference TRBV2 and TRBJ1-5, is EPEVTQTPSHQVTQMGQEVILRCVPISNHLYFYWYRQILGQKVEFLVSFYNNEISEKSEIFDDQFSVERPDGSNFTLKIRSTKLEDSAMYFCASRGIGGKQPQHFGDGTRLSIL.

The chain joins TRBV29-1 to TRBJ1-3; D remains unclear. CDR1 and CDR2 from the germline V gene are SQVTM and ANQGSEA. The CDR3 loop spans 13 amino acids. Trimming left V 5 bases short and J 0 bases short, with 8 bases between. CDR3 bases: TGCAGCGTTAGCCCTTTCTCTGGAAACACCATATATTTT. Protein: CSVSPFSGNTIYF.

Written as DNA, the CDR3 is TGCGCCAGCAGCTTGGCAGGGTCCTATGGCTACACCTTC. Its translation: CASSLAGSYGYTF. The chain couples TRBV5-1 to TRBJ1-2; maybe TRBD1 (5 bases). V dropped 0 bases and J dropped 4 bases, with 7 bases sitting between them. CDR1 SGHRS and CDR2 YFSETQ come from the germline V gene. CDR3 length equals 13 residues.

The chain recombines TRBV13 with TRBJ2-7; perhaps TRBD1 as D (7 bases). This CDR3 region has 15 residues. CDR1 is PRHDT, CDR2 FYEKMQ, per germline (reference sequence). Trimming stripped 6 bases from V and 5 bases from J, with 20 bases between. The CDR3 sequence: CASSQGGRGRNEQYF. The CDR3 nucleotides read TGTGCCAGCAGTCAGGGGGGCAGGGGAAGGAACGAGCAGTACTTC.

The sample holds a few counts of this clone. The rearrangement joins TRBV5-1 to TRBJ2-1; 10 bases map to TRBD1. V lost 4 bases and J lost 6; bases outside the gene matches: 4. Germline assignment: CDR1 SGHRS and CDR2 YFSETQ. CDR3 size: 14 residues. CDR3 region: CASSTGQGVNEQFF. CDR3 nucleotide sequence: TGCGCCAGCAGCACCGGACAGGGGGTCAATGAGCAGTTCTTC.

The rearrangement links TRBV7-3 to TRBJ2-1; a possible D gene is TRBD1 (5 bases). This CDR3 has 16 amino acids. V lost 1 base to trimming and J lost 7 bases, with 17 bases between them. Germline values: CDR1 SGHTA, CDR2 FQGTGA. The CDR3 region is CASSLNQGRGQNEQFF. In DNA form, the CDR3 reads TGTGCCAGCAGCTTAAATCAGGGAAGGGGCCAGAATGAGCAGTTCTTC.